The 20 T cell receptor beta chains below come from one sample, sequenced in a study of blood T cell repertoires in COVID-19. This table comes from immunoSEQ multiplex PCR, and its TCRdb copy is limited to in-frame clones, with some not included. The data contain hundreds of thousands of clones, 80% to 90% of them singletons. Sequencing used PBMCs or T cells enriched from blood (not recorded which). The receptors originated from a woman between 40 and 50 years old with acute COVID-19.

The chain combines TRBV28 with TRBJ2-7, with 9 nucleotides matching TRBD1. Germline CDR1 reads MDHEN; CDR2 reads SYDVKM. Losses at the gene ends were 5 bases for V and 2 bases for J; bases not matched to a gene: 13. This CDR3 has 17 amino acids. The CDR3 sequence is CASSTLITGGPAYEQYF. The CDR3, as DNA: TGTGCCAGCAGTACCCTCATTACAGGGGGCCCTGCCTACGAGCAGTACTTC.

The chain is built from TRBV11-2 and TRBJ2-3; D not resolved. Trimming removed 5 bases at V and 6 bases at J, with 12 bases between. The CDR3 runs to 13 residues. Per the germline V gene, CDR1 is SGHAT and CDR2 is FQNNGV. CDR3 DNA: TGTGCCAGCAGCCCATTGTCCGGTGATACGCAGTATTTT. Translated: CASSPLSGDTQYF.

The chain couples TRBV11-2 to TRBJ2-7; tentatively, D is TRBD2 (7 bases). V lost 5 bases, J lost 1 base, and 18 bases lay in between. The length of the CDR3 is 16 residues. Per the germline V gene, CDR1 is SGHAT and CDR2 is FQNNGV. The CDR3 region is CASSHRGGDSSYEQYF. CDR3 sequence (DNA): TGTGCCAGCAGCCATAGGGGGGGAGACAGTTCCTACGAGCAGTACTTC.

This rearrangement joins TRBV7-6 to TRBJ2-1; TRBD2 matches at 8 bases. Germline trimming cut 5 bases from V and 2 bases from J; bases unmatched to any gene: 11. The CDR3 runs 17 residues. CDR1 and CDR2 (germline): SGHVS, FNYEAQ. In DNA form, the CDR3 reads TGTGCCAGCAGCCGCGAGTCGGGACTAGAGGCCTACAATGAGCAGTTCTTC. Protein sequence: CASSRESGLEAYNEQFF.

V gene TRBV6-5 combines with J gene TRBJ1-5, with 8 positions matching TRBD1. From germline, CDR1 is MNHEY and CDR2 SVGAGI. The CDR3 runs to 14 residues. Trimming at V came to 6 bases and at J to 5 bases, leaving 6 bases not matched to a gene. Written as DNA, the CDR3 is TGTGCCAGCAGCAGGGGGCAACGGGATCAGCCCCAGCATTTT. As protein: CASSRGQRDQPQHF.

This chain connects TRBV5-5 to TRBJ1-5; maybe TRBD1 (6 bases). This CDR3 is 14 amino acids long. Germline-derived CDR1 and CDR2 are SGHKS and YYEKEE (reference sequence). Trimming took off 4 bases at V and 8 bases at J, with 16 bases between the two ends. The CDR3 protein is CASSPGREGEPQHF. In nucleotides, the CDR3 is TGTGCCAGCAGCCCCGGGAGGGAGGGGGAGCCCCAGCATTTT.

V usage is TRBV13 and J usage is TRBJ2-5; possibly TRBD1 for D (5 bases). CDR1 is PRHDT, CDR2 FYEKMQ, per germline (reference sequence). Trimming stripped 4 bases from V and 1 base from J, with 13 bases between. The CDR3 totals 15 residues. This CDR3 is CASSSLKGIQETQYF. CDR3 sequence (DNA): TGTGCCAGCAGCTCACTAAAGGGGATCCAAGAGACCCAGTACTTC.

This chain uses TRBV7-6 with TRBJ2-6; D is unclear. Trimming left V 1 base short and J 0 bases short, with 13 bases between. CDR1 is SGHVS and CDR2 is FNYEAQ in the germline V gene. The CDR3 runs to 18 residues. The CDR3 nucleotides read TGTGCCAGCAGCTTAGAGGCGGCGGCCAGCTCTGGGGCCAACGTCCTGACTTTC. Translation: CASSLEAAASSGANVLTF.

The chain joins TRBV3-1 (or the pseudogene TRBV3-2) to TRBJ1-1, with D possibly matching TRBD1 (5 bases). V shed 1 base and J shed 0 bases, with 12 bases lying between them. There are 16 residues in the CDR3. Germline V lookup: CDR1 LGHDT, CDR2 YNNKEL (reference sequence). This CDR3 reads CASSQVGRTMNTEAFF. CDR3 in DNA: TGTGCCAGCAGCCAAGTAGGCAGGACAATGAACACTGAAGCTTTCTTT.

This clone was recorded once. The CDR3, as DNA: TGCGCCAGCAGCGCGGAGTACGAGCAGTACTTC. This gives the protein CASSAEYEQYF. The V call is TRBV5-1, the J call TRBJ2-7; D not certain. There are 11 residues in the CDR3. V gave up 4 bases and J gave up 4 bases, with 6 bases separating them. CDR1 SGHRS and CDR2 YFSETQ come from the germline V gene. Supplemented by reference TRBV5-1 and TRBJ2-7, the full variable domain reads KAGVTQTPRYLIKTRGQQVTLSCSPISGHRSVSWYQQTPGQGLQFLFEYFSETQRNKGNFPGRFSGRQFSNSRSEMNVSTLELGDSALYLCASSAEYEQYFGPGTRLTVT.

The chain employs TRBV11-3 and TRBJ1-3; D is ambiguous. Germline CDR1 is SGHNT and CDR2 is YENEEA. This CDR3 region has 15 residues. V dropped 3 bases and J dropped 0 bases, with 9 bases sitting between them. The CDR3 here is CASSFGGSSGNTIYF. As DNA, the CDR3 is TGTGCCAGCAGCTTTGGCGGGAGCTCTGGAAACACCATATATTTT. The whole variable domain, remainder taken from reference TRBV11-3 and TRBJ1-3, is EAGVVQSPRYKIIEKKQPVAFWCNPISGHNTLYWYLQNLGQGPELLIRYENEEAVDDSQLPKDRFSAERLKGVDSTLKIQPAELGDSAVYLCASSFGGSSGNTIYFGEGSWLTVV.

This sequence joins TRBV29-1 and TRBJ1-1, with D perhaps matching TRBD1 (5 bases). Trimming took off 4 bases at V and 6 bases at J, with 12 bases between the two ends. The germline gives CDR1 SQVTM, CDR2 ANQGSEA. The CDR3 runs to 12 residues. CDR3 nucleotide sequence: TGCAGCGTTGGCCGGCGGGGGGCTGAAGCTTTCTTT. This encodes CSVGRRGAEAFF.

The V call is TRBV9, the J call TRBJ1-1, with 12 bases aligning to TRBD1. The CDR3 sequence is 17 residues long. Germline CDR1 SGDLS, CDR2 YYNGEE. Trimming at V came to 4 bases and at J to 7 bases, leaving 14 bases not matched to a gene. The CDR3 region has the DNA TGTGCCAGCAGCCGAAAGTCCGGGACAGGGGGCTTAATTGAAGCTTTCTTT. Translation: CASSRKSGTGGLIEAFF.

This sequence joins TRBV4-1 and TRBJ2-7; D is perhaps TRBD2 (6 bases). The CDR3 spans 13 residues. From germline, CDR1 is MGHRA and CDR2 YSYEKL. The V gene lost 1 base and the J gene lost 2 bases, with 6 bases spanning the gap. The chain's CDR3 is CASSQGGAYEQYF. The CDR3 DNA is TGCGCCAGCAGCCAAGGGGGGGCCTACGAGCAGTACTTC.

The CDR3 loop is CASSQDAGGQQETQYF. CDR3 DNA sequence: TGCGCCAGCAGCCAAGACGCGGGAGGGCAACAAGAGACCCAGTACTTC. The chain couples TRBV4-1 to TRBJ2-5, with 9 bases aligning to TRBD2. V was pared by 0 bases and J by 2 bases, with 4 bases of the junction left unmatched. Germline loops: CDR1 MGHRA, CDR2 YSYEKL. This CDR3 has 16 amino acids.

The count of this clone is one. V is TRBV6-5 and J is TRBJ1-2; D unclear. This CDR3 has 13 amino acids. Trimming stripped 6 bases from V and 8 bases from J, with 16 bases between. Per the germline V gene, CDR1 is MNHEY and CDR2 is SVGAGI. CDR3: CASSREGYRGYTF. The CDR3 coding sequence is TGTGCCAGCAGCCGAGAGGGCTACCGAGGCTACACCTTC.

The J gene is TRBJ2-1, the V gene TRBV7-2; possibly TRBD2 for D (5 bases). V lost 5 bases and J 0 bases, leaving 14 bases between the germline ends. The germline V gene encodes CDR1 SGHTA and CDR2 FQGNSA. The CDR3 totals 16 residues. The CDR3 coding sequence is TGTGCCAGCAGCCCTCAACTAGTTACCTCCTACAATGAGCAGTTCTTC. Its translation is CASSPQLVTSYNEQFF.

The chain carries TRBV7-2 and TRBJ2-5; 7 nucleotides line up with TRBD2. Trimming at V came to 2 bases and at J to 5 bases, leaving 8 bases not matched to a gene. Germline values: CDR1 SGHTA, CDR2 FQGNSA. This CDR3 contains 15 residues. CDR3: CASSLILAARETQYF. CDR3 DNA: TGTGCCAGCAGCTTAATCCTAGCGGCACGGGAGACCCAGTACTTC.

The rearrangement uses TRBV19 and TRBJ2-1, with 12 bases identical to TRBD2. Germline CDR1 and CDR2: LNHDA and SQIVND (reference sequence). J gave up 1 base and V 3 bases, and 7 bases lay outside the gene matches. The CDR3 is 18 amino acids. In DNA, the CDR3 is TGTGCCAGTAGTATGGGCCTAGGACTAGCGGGATCCTACAATGAGCAGTTCTTC. Encoded protein: CASSMGLGLAGSYNEQFF. Looking up the rest from reference TRBV19 and TRBJ2-1 gives the full variable domain: DGGITQSPKYLFRKEGQNVTLSCEQNLNHDAMYWYRQDPGQGLRLIYYSQIVNDFQKGDIAEGYSVSREKKESFPLTVTSAQKNPTAFYLCASSMGLGLAGSYNEQFFGPGTRLTVL.

J is TRBJ2-5 and V is TRBV24-1; D is perhaps TRBD2 (5 bases). V lost 5 bases and J 4 bases, leaving 16 bases between the germline ends. This CDR3 spans 15 amino acids. Germline CDR1 and CDR2: KGHDR and SFDVKD. The CDR3 DNA sequence: TGTGCCACCAGTGCCCCACTAGGTCAGAGAGAGACCCAGTACTTC. It encodes CATSAPLGQRETQYF.